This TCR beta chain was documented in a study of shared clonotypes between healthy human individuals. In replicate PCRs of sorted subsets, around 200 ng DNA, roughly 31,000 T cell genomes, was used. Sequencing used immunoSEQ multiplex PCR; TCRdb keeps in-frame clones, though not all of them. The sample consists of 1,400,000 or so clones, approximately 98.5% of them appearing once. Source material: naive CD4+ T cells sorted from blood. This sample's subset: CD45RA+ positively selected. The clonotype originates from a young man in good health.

The CDR3 DNA sequence: TGTGCCAGCAGCTTAGCGGGACAGGGAGGGAGACACACCTTC. Protein sequence: CASSLAGQGGRHTF. This chain joins TRBV7-9 and TRBJ1-2; 9 bases are a match to TRBD1. Germline loops: CDR1 SEHNR, CDR2 FQNEAQ (reference sequence). The CDR3 is 14 amino acids. The V gene end was trimmed by 0 bases and the J gene end by 12 bases; junction bases not matched to a gene: 8. The whole variable domain, filled in from reference TRBV7-9 and TRBJ1-2, reads DTGVSQNPRHKITKRGQNVTFRCDPISEHNRLYWYRQTLGQGPEFLTYFQNEAQLEKSRLLSDRFSAERPKGSFSTLEIQRTEQGDSAMYLCASSLAGQGGRHTFGSGTRLTVV.